This T cell receptor beta chain appears in the sequencing data of a study of CD8 T cells in Susac syndrome. About the research overall: Susac syndrome patients were untreated, on corticosteroids with some adding intravenous immunoglobulin, or on intravenous immunoglobulin only.

TEMRA cells underwent FACS enrichment and CD8+ and CD4+ T cells underwent negative isolation. The RNA, about 0.5 to 1 ug, was put through reverse transcription using random hexamers. Amplification of the TCR beta CDR3 was carried out by immunoSEQ multiplex PCR, which spanned a total of 54 Vbeta and 13 Jbeta segments. A single record per CDR3 protein comes from TCRdb applying MiXCR to the immunoSEQ multiplex PCR reads. The table has roughly 250,000 distinct CDR3 sequences, 90% to 96% seen once. Study conclusions and caveats: In Susac patients, clonal expansion was not detected in CD4+ cells.

As for this clonotype: Its antigen is still unknown.

The germline V gene encodes CDR1 SGHRS and CDR2 YFSETQ. Trimming stripped 0 bases from V and 3 bases from J, with 7 bases between. This CDR3 has 13 amino acids. This TCR derives from a human donor with Susac syndrome. This rearrangement joins TRBV5-1 to TRBJ2-7; no definite D call. What was sequenced was CD4+ T cells from PBMCs. The CDR3 spells CASSLATDYEQYF. CDR3 bases: TGCGCCAGCAGCTTGGCCACTGACTACGAGCAGTACTTC.